A single sample gave rise to the 15 T cell receptor beta chains below, sequenced in a study of blood T cell repertoires in COVID-19 (dated by TCRdb to 2019 to 2021). The library was built by means of the immunoSEQ multiplex PCR assay. Not all clones reach the TCRdb copy of this immuneACCESS table, which keeps in-frame sequences only. Checked studies attribute under half of the gap to unresolved V genes and leave the rest unexplained. For this sample there are around 250,000 clones; roughly nine tenths appear just once. Clones ranked in the top ten supply 0.95% to 1.5% of the sample. Sequencing input: PBMCs or T cells enriched from blood (not recorded which). Receptor source: a human donor in a cohort exposed to, infected with or recovered from COVID-19 (not recorded which). The donor label of this sample is uncertain.

The V gene is TRBV7-9, the J gene TRBJ2-5; no reliable D call. V lost 3 bases and J 4 bases, leaving 9 bases between the germline ends. Germline lookup yields CDR1 SEHNR and CDR2 FQNEAQ (reference sequence). The CDR3 length is 13 residues. In DNA, the CDR3 is TGTGCCAGCAGCTTTTCCTCGGGAGAGACCCAGTACTTC. Its protein product is CASSFSSGETQYF.

The chain recombines TRBV18 with TRBJ2-3; 10 bases agree with TRBD2. Unmatched junction bases numbered 3, after V lost 6 bases and J lost 0 bases. The CDR3 is 15 amino acids. Germline V CDR1 and CDR2: KGHSH, LQKENI. CDR3 coding DNA: TGTGCCAGCTCTGCTAGCGGGGGTAGCACAGATACGCAGTATTTT. Its translation: CASSASGGSTDTQYF.

The chain uses TRBV28 and TRBJ1-5, with D possibly being TRBD1 (6 bases). CDR1 is MDHEN, CDR2 SYDVKM, per germline. V lost 3 bases and J 3 bases, leaving 12 bases between the germline ends. The CDR3 totals 15 residues. The CDR3 DNA sequence: TGTGCCAGCAGTTTTTCGGGACACCCCAATCAGCCCCAGCATTTT. Translated: CASSFSGHPNQPQHF.

CDR3 nucleotides: TGTGCCAGCTCGGAATCCAGGGACACTGAAGCTTTCTTT. Protein product: CASSESRDTEAFF. The rearrangement joins TRBV18 to TRBJ1-1; the D gene is possibly TRBD1 (5 bases). The CDR3 is 13 residues long. The V end lost 6 bases, the J end lost 3 bases, and 11 bases lay between the germline ends. Germline CDR1 is KGHSH and CDR2 is LQKENI.

This chain connects TRBV10-3 to TRBJ1-3, with 8 bases identical to TRBD1. V lost 10 bases and J lost 0; bases outside the gene matches: 8. The CDR3 runs to 15 residues. CDR1 is ENHRY and CDR2 is SYGVKD in the germline V gene. The DNA of the CDR3 is TGTGCCAGCAGGGGGCGCGGATTCTCTGGAAACACCATATATTTT. This encodes CASRGRGFSGNTIYF.

The chain employs TRBV27 and TRBJ2-7; TRBD1 aligns across 7 bases. Looked up from germline, CDR1 is MNHEY and CDR2 is SMNVEV (reference sequence). After removal of 6 bases from V and 2 bases from J, the junction contained 16 bases not matched to a gene. This CDR3 has 17 amino acids. The CDR3 loop reads CASSRGQEGRLTYEQYF. DNA of the CDR3: TGTGCCAGCAGCCGAGGACAGGAAGGGCGACTAACCTACGAGCAGTACTTC.

The chain's CDR3 is CASSGVLGTGGSEQYF. CDR3 nucleotides: TGTGCCAGCAGTGGTGTACTAGGGACAGGGGGGTCCGAGCAGTACTTC. The J gene is TRBJ2-7, the V gene TRBV2; 11 nucleotides align to TRBD1. CDR1 SNHLY and CDR2 FYNNEI come from the germline V gene. The CDR3 contains 16 residues. V dropped 4 bases and J dropped 6; count of bases not matched to a gene: 11.

V usage is TRBV6-5 and J usage is TRBJ1-1; D might be TRBD1 (5 bases). CDR3 length: 14 amino acids. CDR1 is MNHEY and CDR2 is SVGAGI in the germline V gene. The V and J ends lost 6 bases and 4 bases respectively, with 15 bases between them. As DNA, the CDR3 is TGTGCCAGCAGGTTGCATGGGGCCGGCACTGAAGCTTTCTTT. It yields the protein CASRLHGAGTEAFF.

CDR3 in amino acids: CASSPTSDAGELFF. Here the CDR3 DNA reads TGCGCCAGCAGCCCTACTAGCGACGCCGGGGAGCTGTTTTTT. J is TRBJ2-2 and V is TRBV4-3; TRBD2 matches at 7 bases. V trimming: 4 bases; J trimming: 6 bases; junction bases outside the gene matches: 5. This CDR3 comprises 14 residues. Looked up from germline, CDR1 is LGHNA and CDR2 is YSLEER.

V is TRBV11-2 and J is TRBJ2-7, with 11 bases that match TRBD1. The trim removed 4 bases at V and 3 bases at J, leaving 2 bases unmatched. The CDR3 is made up of 14 amino acids. Germline V gene sequence: CDR1 SGHAT, CDR2 FQNNGV. The CDR3 DNA is TGTGCCAGCAGCTCCGGGACAGGGGGCTACGAGCAGTACTTC. Its translation: CASSSGTGGYEQYF.

This clone was observed once. The chain has TRBV6-6 and TRBJ2-3, with D hard to call. Deletions cut 7 bases from V and 1 base from J, with 9 bases between. In germline, CDR1 is MNHNY, CDR2 SVGAGI (reference sequence). The CDR3 is 13 residues long. The CDR3 spells CASKDSRTDTQYF. Written as DNA, the CDR3 is TGTGCCAGCAAAGACTCCCGCACAGATACGCAGTATTTT.

The chain joins TRBV6-1 to TRBJ1-1, with no clear D. The CDR3 consists of 13 residues. Germline V gives CDR1 MNHNS, CDR2 SASEGT. The germline V and J ends were trimmed by 2 bases and 11 bases, with 15 bases remaining between them. This chain's CDR3 is CASSESFGRSAFF. Written as DNA, the CDR3 is TGTGCCAGCAGTGAATCCTTCGGTCGATCGGCTTTCTTT.

This chain uses TRBV7-9 with TRBJ1-1; 8 nucleotides agree with TRBD1. This CDR3 comprises 17 residues. V shed 5 bases and J 0 bases; nucleotides not matched to a gene: 11. The germline V gene encodes CDR1 SEHNR and CDR2 FQNEAQ (reference sequence). For the CDR3, the DNA is TGTGCCAGCAGCCCACCAGGGACAGGTCAAATGAACACTGAAGCTTTCTTT. The encoded protein is CASSPPGTGQMNTEAFF. The full variable domain, rest sourced from reference TRBV7-9 and TRBJ1-1, is DTGVSQNPRHKITKRGQNVTFRCDPISEHNRLYWYRQTLGQGPEFLTYFQNEAQLEKSRLLSDRFSAERPKGSFSTLEIQRTEQGDSAMYLCASSPPGTGQMNTEAFFGQGTRLTVV.

This chain links TRBV6-5 with TRBJ2-1; D uncertain. Germline V gene lookup returns CDR1 MNHEY and CDR2 SVGAGI. The CDR3 runs 13 residues. Trimming removed 2 bases from V and 7 bases from J, with 9 bases in between. CDR3 in amino acids: CASSYDPRNEQFF. The CDR3 DNA sequence: TGTGCCAGCAGTTACGACCCGAGGAATGAGCAGTTCTTC.

V usage is TRBV6-2 or TRBV6-3 and J usage is TRBJ2-7; 11 bases are shared with TRBD1. CDR1 and CDR2 from the germline V gene are MNHEY and SVGEGT. The V gene end was trimmed by 4 bases and the J gene end by 2 bases; junction bases not matched to a gene: 1. The CDR3 has 14 amino acids. The CDR3 DNA is TGTGCCAGCAGTTGGACAGGGGGCGCCTACGAGCAGTACTTC. Encoded protein: CASSWTGGAYEQYF.